The sequence of this T cell receptor (beta chain) was determined in a study of cytomegalovirus exposure and HLA in healthy donors. Study-level results: The authors enumerated 150 to 200 TCR beta chains as linked to cytomegalovirus. Most TCR sequences were uncommon, yet certain public TCRs appeared in many donors.

The PCR employed 60 Vbeta primers together with 13 Jbeta primers. Method: immunoSEQ multiplex PCR; TCRdb's copy keeps in-frame clones and lacks some. This sample yields some 170,000 clones, of which just over 70% are seen a single time; 2% to 3% belongs to the top ten. Participants comprised healthy donors of bone marrow. Of note for this clone: Antigen unknown. Mismatch with germline at one junction end may stem from a read error.

The CDR3 consists of 15 residues. Germline lookup yields CDR1 SSHAT and CDR2 FNYEAQ (reference sequence). The chain uses TRBV7-7 and TRBJ2-5; possible D gene TRBD1, 5 bases. Sequencing was performed on PBMCs. This TCR was sampled from a human donor in good health. Here the CDR3 DNA reads TGTGCTAGCAGCCCTACGACAGCCCGCCAAGAGACCCAGTACTTC. It codes for CASSPTTARQETQYF.